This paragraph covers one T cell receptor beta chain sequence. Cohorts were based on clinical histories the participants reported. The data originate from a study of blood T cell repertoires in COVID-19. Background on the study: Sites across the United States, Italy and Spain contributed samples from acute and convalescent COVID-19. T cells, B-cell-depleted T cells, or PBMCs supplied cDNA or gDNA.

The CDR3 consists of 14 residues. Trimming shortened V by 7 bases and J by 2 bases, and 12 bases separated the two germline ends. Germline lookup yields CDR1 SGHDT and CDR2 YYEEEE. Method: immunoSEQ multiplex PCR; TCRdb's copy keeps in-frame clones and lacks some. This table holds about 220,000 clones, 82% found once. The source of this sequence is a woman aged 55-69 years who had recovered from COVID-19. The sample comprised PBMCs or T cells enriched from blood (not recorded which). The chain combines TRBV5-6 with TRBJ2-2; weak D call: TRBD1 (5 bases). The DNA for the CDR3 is TGTGCCAGCGGAGATCAGGGAAACACCGGGGAGCTGTTTTTT. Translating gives CASGDQGNTGELFF.